The 7 T cell receptor beta chains reported below all come from one sample, sequenced in a study of long-term antiretroviral therapy in people with HIV. Survey level was the resolution at which the v3.0 immunoSEQ assay ran. The table came from immunoSEQ multiplex PCR; TCRdb's copy has only in-frame clones and leaves some out. The repertoire consists of about 36,000 clones, with 80% occurring once and the leading ten covering roughly 5.8%. Sequenced material: unsorted PBMCs, taken 3.4 years after starting antiretroviral therapy. All receptors derive from a man aged 25 to 40 with HIV.

This chain's CDR3 is CASMAGMNTGELFF. CDR3 nucleotides: TGCGCCAGCATGGCAGGGATGAACACCGGGGAGCTGTTTTTT. This chain uses TRBV5-1 with TRBJ2-2, with D possibly matching TRBD1 (5 bases). V lost 6 bases and J lost 1, with 10 bases in between. The CDR3 length is 14 residues. CDR1 and CDR2 (germline): SGHRS, YFSETQ. Variable domain in full (rest from reference TRBV5-1 and TRBJ2-2): KAGVTQTPRYLIKTRGQQVTLSCSPISGHRSVSWYQQTPGQGLQFLFEYFSETQRNKGNFPGRFSGRQFSNSRSEMNVSTLELGDSALYLCASMAGMNTGELFFGEGSRLTVL.

The V call is TRBV28, the J call TRBJ1-2; D might be TRBD1 (6 bases). The CDR3 runs to 13 residues. Germline CDR1 MDHEN, CDR2 SYDVKM. Trimming removed 4 bases from V and 13 bases from J, with 19 bases in between. CDR3 sequence (DNA): TGTGCCAGCAGTTCCGGAATTAGCAGGGGATCCACCTTC. The encoded protein is CASSSGISRGSTF.

This chain joins TRBV29-1 and TRBJ2-2; 8 positions agree with TRBD1. The ends lost 4 bases at V and 5 bases at J; junction bases unmatched: 3. The CDR3 runs to 13 residues. In germline, CDR1 is SQVTM, CDR2 ANQGSEA. This CDR3 is CSVGTGRTGELFF. The DNA for the CDR3 is TGCAGCGTTGGGACAGGGAGGACCGGGGAGCTGTTTTTT.

V usage is TRBV11-2 and J usage is TRBJ2-2; 8 positions agree with TRBD1. V shed 8 bases, J shed 4 bases, and the junction held 6 bases outside the gene matches. Germline V gives CDR1 SGHAT, CDR2 FQNNGV. The CDR3 has 14 amino acids. The CDR3: CASVSRGPTGELFF. CDR3 nucleotide sequence: TGTGCCAGCGTGAGCAGGGGGCCCACCGGGGAGCTGTTTTTT.

CDR3 DNA: TGTGCCAGCAGCGTCCATTACAATGAGCAGTTCTTC. As protein: CASSVHYNEQFF. The chain is built from TRBV5-4 and TRBJ2-1; D uncertain. Trimming pared 4 bases from V and 4 bases from J, leaving 6 bases between. From germline, CDR1 is SGHNT and CDR2 YYREEE (reference sequence). This CDR3 contains 12 residues.

V and J are TRBV5-1 and TRBJ2-1; TRBD2 matches at 9 bases. The V gene's germline CDR1 is SGHRS and CDR2 YFSETQ. V shed 3 bases and J 6 bases; nucleotides not matched to a gene: 19. The CDR3 length is 19 residues. The CDR3, as DNA: TGCGCCAGCAGCTGGGGAACACTGGTAGCGGGAGAAGTTGTCAATGAGCAGTTCTTC. Translation gives CASSWGTLVAGEVVNEQFF.

This chain connects TRBV7-6 to TRBJ1-1; 7 bases align to TRBD1. J lost 7 bases, V lost 5 bases, and 4 bases had no gene match. The CDR3 contains 12 residues. Germline assignment: CDR1 SGHVS and CDR2 FNYEAQ. CDR3: CASSGRTGEAFF. CDR3 DNA: TGTGCCAGCAGCGGTCGGACAGGTGAAGCTTTCTTT. Filled out from reference TRBV7-6 and TRBJ1-1, the complete variable domain reads GAGVSQSPRYKVTKRGQDVALRCDPISGHVSLYWYRQALGQGPEFLTYFNYEAQQDKSGLPNDRFSAERPEGSISTLTIQRTEQRDSAMYRCASSGRTGEAFFGQGTRLTVV.